The 5 T cell receptor beta chains below come from one sample, sequenced in a study of T cell repertoires in cytomegalovirus infection. TCRdb passed the reads through MiXCR, listing each CDR3 protein once. The sample includes about 490,000 distinct CDR3 sequences, about 17% of them seen just once. Sequenced: CD8+ T cells from PBMCs. All receptors derive from a human donor in good health (CMV status not recorded). Some clones in this sample may be carry-over from other donors' samples.

This clonotype was picked up a small number of times. This chain links TRBV6-2 or TRBV6-3 with TRBJ2-7; no clear D. Germline V gene lookup returns CDR1 MNHEY and CDR2 SVGEGT. V was trimmed by 5 bases and J by 7 bases, leaving 15 bases between them. The CDR3 runs 13 residues. Here the CDR3 reads CASSPPGVWEQYF. As DNA, the CDR3 is TGTGCCAGCAGTCCCCCTGGGGTGTGGGAGCAGTACTTC.

This clonotype was recorded at least ten times. The chain carries TRBV7-9 and TRBJ1-1; D gene unclear. Germline V CDR1 and CDR2: SEHNR, FQNEAQ (reference sequence). Between the trimmed V and J ends, which lost 1 base and 2 bases, there was a span of 8 bases. The CDR3 covers 14 residues. Here the CDR3 DNA reads TGTGCCAGCAGCTTAGGGCGGTCCAACACTGAAGCTTTCTTT. Translated, it gives CASSLGRSNTEAFF. Filled out from reference TRBV7-9 and TRBJ1-1, the complete variable domain reads DTGVSQNPRHKITKRGQNVTFRCDPISEHNRLYWYRQTLGQGPEFLTYFQNEAQLEKSRLLSDRFSAERPKGSFSTLEIQRTEQGDSAMYLCASSLGRSNTEAFFGQGTRLTVV.

This chain links TRBV27 with TRBJ2-2; 11 nucleotides match TRBD2. The V segment lost 2 bases and the J segment 4 bases; nucleotides outside the gene matches: 6. CDR3 size: 17 residues. The germline V gene encodes CDR1 MNHEY and CDR2 SMNVEV (reference sequence). The CDR3 bases are TGTGCCAGCAGTTTAGGTAGCGGGAGGGCTGGCACCGGGGAGCTGTTTTTT. It encodes CASSLGSGRAGTGELFF.

The V gene is TRBV7-6, the J gene TRBJ2-3; no reliable D call. The CDR3 has 16 amino acids. Germline V gene lookup returns CDR1 SGHVS and CDR2 FNYEAQ. Trimming removed 6 bases from V and 2 bases from J, with 18 bases in between. The CDR3, as DNA: TGTGCCAGCAGTTCGGGTGGCCCTCTCCTCACAGATACGCAGTATTTT. Translating gives CASSSGGPLLTDTQYF.

This clonotype has only a few counts. The chain uses TRBV7-9 and TRBJ2-1, with a possible D match to TRBD2 (6 bases). Germline loops: CDR1 SEHNR, CDR2 FQNEAQ (reference sequence). V lost 5 bases to trimming and J lost 0 bases, with 11 bases between them. The CDR3 is 15 amino acids. Here the CDR3 reads CASSSGGDSYNEQFF. CDR3 coding DNA: TGTGCCAGCAGCAGCGGCGGGGACTCCTACAATGAGCAGTTCTTC.